Reported below is one TCR beta chain. Sequenced by immunoSEQ multiplex PCR; TCRdb stores in-frame clones only, minus some. The data contain about 400,000 clones, 87% of them seen just once; the ten biggest clones take up about 2.1%. These data belong to a study of blood T cell repertoires in COVID-19. Participant ages covered about 18 to 90 years across around 22 US areas. Germline assignment: CDR1 MNHNY and CDR2 SVGAGI (reference sequence). V lost 4 bases and J lost 2, with 12 bases in between. The CDR3 covers 14 residues. The sample comprised PBMCs or T cells enriched from blood (not recorded which). This sequence originates from a woman between 18 and 29 years old with acute COVID-19. This sequence joins TRBV6-6 and TRBJ2-7, with a tentative D call TRBD1 (5 bases). The DNA of the CDR3 is TGTGCCAGCAGTTCCCCCCGGACAACCTACGAGCAGTACTTC. Translated, it gives CASSSPRTTYEQYF.